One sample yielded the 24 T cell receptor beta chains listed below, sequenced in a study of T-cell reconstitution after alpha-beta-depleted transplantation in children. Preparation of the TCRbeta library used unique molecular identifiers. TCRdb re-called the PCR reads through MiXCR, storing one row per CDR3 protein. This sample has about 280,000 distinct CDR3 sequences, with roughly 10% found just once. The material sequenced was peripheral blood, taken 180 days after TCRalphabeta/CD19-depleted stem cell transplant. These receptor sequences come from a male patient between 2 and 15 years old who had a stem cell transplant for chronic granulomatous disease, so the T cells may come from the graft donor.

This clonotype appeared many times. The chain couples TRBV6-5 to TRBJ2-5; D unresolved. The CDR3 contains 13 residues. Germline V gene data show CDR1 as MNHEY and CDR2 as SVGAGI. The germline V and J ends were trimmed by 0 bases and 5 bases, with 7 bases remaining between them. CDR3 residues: CASSYSIWETQYF. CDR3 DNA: TGTGCCAGCAGTTACTCGATTTGGGAGACCCAGTACTTC.

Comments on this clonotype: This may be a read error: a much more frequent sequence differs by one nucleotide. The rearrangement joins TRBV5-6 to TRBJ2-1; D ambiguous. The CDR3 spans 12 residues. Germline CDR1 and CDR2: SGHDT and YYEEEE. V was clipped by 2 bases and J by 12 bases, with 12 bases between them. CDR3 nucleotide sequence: TGTGCCAGCAGCTTCTCTCTTCGTGTGCAGTTCTTC. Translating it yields CASSFSLRVQFF. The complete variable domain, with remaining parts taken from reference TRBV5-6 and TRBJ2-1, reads DAGVTQSPTHLIKTRGQQVTLRCSPKSGHDTVSWYQQALGQGPQFIFQYYEEEERQRGNFPDRFSGHQFPNYSSELNVNALLLGDSALYLCASSFSLRVQFFGPGTRLTVL.

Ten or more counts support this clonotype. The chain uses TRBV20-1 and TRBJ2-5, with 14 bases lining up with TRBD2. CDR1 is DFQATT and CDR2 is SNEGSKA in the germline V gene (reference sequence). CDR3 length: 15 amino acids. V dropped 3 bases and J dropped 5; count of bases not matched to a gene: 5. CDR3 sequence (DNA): TGCAGTGCTAGCGGGACTAGCGGGAGTCGCGAGACCCAGTACTTC. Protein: CSASGTSGSRETQYF.

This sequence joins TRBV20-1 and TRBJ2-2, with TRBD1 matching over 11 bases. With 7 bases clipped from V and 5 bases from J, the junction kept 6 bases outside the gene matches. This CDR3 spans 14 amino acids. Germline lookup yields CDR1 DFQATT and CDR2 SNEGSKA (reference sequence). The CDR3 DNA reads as TGCAGTGGAGGGACAGGGGGAAAAACCGGGGAGCTGTTTTTT. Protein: CSGGTGGKTGELFF.

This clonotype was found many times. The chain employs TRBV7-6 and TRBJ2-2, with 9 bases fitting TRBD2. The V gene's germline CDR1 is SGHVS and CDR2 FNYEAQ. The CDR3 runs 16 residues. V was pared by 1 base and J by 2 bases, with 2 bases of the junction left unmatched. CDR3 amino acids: CASSLVAGDNTGELFF. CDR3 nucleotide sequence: TGTGCCAGCAGCTTAGTAGCGGGAGACAACACCGGGGAGCTGTTTTTT.

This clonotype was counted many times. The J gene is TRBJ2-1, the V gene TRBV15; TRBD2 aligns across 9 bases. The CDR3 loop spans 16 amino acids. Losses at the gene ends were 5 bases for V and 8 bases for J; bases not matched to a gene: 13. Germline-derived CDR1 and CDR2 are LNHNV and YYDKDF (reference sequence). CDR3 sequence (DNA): TGTGCCACCAGCCGACCCCGGGGCGGGAGGGCCGATGAGCAGTTCTTC. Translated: CATSRPRGGRADEQFF.

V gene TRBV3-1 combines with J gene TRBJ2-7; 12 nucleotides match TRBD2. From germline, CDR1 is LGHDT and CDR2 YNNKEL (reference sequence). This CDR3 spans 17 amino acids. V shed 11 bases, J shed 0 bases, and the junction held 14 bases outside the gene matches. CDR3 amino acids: CACCPPPTSGSSYEQYF. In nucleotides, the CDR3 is TGTGCCTGCTGCCCCCCCCCGACTAGCGGGAGCTCCTACGAGCAGTACTTC.

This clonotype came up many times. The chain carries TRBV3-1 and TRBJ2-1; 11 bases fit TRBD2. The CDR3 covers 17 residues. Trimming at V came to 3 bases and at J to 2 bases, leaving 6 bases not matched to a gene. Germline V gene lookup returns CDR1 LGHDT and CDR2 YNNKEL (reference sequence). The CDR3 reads CASSHILAGAAYNEQFF. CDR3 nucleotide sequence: TGTGCCAGCAGCCATATACTAGCGGGAGCAGCCTACAATGAGCAGTTCTTC.

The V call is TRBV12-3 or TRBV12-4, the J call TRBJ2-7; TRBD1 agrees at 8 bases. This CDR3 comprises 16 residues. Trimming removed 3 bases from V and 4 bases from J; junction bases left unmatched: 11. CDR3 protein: CASSFNIGQGAYEQYF. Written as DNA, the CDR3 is TGTGCCAGCAGTTTCAATATAGGGCAGGGGGCATACGAGCAGTACTTC.

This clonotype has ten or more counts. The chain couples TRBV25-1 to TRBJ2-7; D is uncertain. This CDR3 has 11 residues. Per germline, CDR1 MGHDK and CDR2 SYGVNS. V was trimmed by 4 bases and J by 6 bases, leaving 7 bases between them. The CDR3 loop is CASSARGEQYF. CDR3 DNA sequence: TGTGCCAGCAGTGCACGAGGCGAGCAGTACTTC.

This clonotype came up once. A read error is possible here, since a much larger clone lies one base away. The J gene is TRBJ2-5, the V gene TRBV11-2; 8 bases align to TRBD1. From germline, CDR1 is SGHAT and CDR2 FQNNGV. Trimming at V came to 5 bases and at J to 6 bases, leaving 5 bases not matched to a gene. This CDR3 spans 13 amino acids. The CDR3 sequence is CASSTRQGKTQYF. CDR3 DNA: TGTGCCAGCAGCACCAGACAGGGGAAGACCCAGTACTTC.

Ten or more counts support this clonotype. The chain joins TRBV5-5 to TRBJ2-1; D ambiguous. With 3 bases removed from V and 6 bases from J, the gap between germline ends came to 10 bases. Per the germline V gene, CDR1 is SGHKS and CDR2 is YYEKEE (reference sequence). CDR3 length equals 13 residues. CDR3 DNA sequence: TGTGCCAGCAGCTGGGATCTTATCAATGAGCAGTTCTTC. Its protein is CASSWDLINEQFF.

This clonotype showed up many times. CDR3 protein: CASSLGWSQSPTYEQYF. CDR3 DNA: TGTGCCAGCAGCTTGGGGTGGTCCCAATCCCCTACCTACGAGCAGTACTTC. The V gene is TRBV5-5, the J gene TRBJ2-7; D is ambiguous. In germline, CDR1 is SGHKS, CDR2 YYEKEE (reference sequence). Trimming left V 0 bases short and J 2 bases short, with 18 bases between. The CDR3 runs 17 residues. Filled out from reference TRBV5-5 and TRBJ2-7, the complete variable domain reads DAGVTQSPTHLIKTRGQQVTLRCSPISGHKSVSWYQQVLGQGPQFIFQYYEKEERGRGNFPDRFSARQFPNYSSELNVNALLLGDSALYLCASSLGWSQSPTYEQYFGPGTRLTVT.

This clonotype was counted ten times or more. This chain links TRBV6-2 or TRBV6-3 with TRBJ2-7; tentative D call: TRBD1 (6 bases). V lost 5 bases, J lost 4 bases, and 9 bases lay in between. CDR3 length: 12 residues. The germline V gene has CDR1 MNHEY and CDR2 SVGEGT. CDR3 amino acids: CASSTTGYEQYF. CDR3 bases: TGTGCCAGCAGTACGACAGGATACGAGCAGTACTTC.

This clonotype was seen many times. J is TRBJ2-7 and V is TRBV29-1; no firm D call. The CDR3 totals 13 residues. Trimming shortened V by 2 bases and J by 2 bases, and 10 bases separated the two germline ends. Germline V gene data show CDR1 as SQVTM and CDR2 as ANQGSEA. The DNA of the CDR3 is TGCAGCGTTGAAAAACAGTCCCCCTACGAGCAGTACTTC. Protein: CSVEKQSPYEQYF.

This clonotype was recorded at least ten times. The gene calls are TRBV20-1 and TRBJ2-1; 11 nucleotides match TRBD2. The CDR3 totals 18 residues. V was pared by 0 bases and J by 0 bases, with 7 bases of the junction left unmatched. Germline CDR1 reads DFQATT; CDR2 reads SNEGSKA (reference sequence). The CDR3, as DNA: TGCAGTGCTAGAGATCAGGGGACTAGCGGAGTCTCCTACAATGAGCAGTTCTTC. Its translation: CSARDQGTSGVSYNEQFF.

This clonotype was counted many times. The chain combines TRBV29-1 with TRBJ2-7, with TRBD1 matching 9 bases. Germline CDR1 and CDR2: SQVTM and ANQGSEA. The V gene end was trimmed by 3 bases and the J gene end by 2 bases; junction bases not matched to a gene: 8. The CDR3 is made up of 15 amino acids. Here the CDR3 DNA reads TGCAGCGTTGATTACGGGACAGGGAAGACCTACGAGCAGTACTTC. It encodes CSVDYGTGKTYEQYF.

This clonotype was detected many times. For the CDR3, the DNA is TGTGCCAGCAGCTTAGAGAGGACAACTCAAGAGACCCAGTACTTC. This encodes CASSLERTTQETQYF. The gene calls are TRBV7-8 and TRBJ2-5, with D maybe TRBD1 (5 bases). This CDR3 contains 15 residues. V lost 1 base and J 2 bases, leaving 11 bases between the germline ends. Germline V gene lookup returns CDR1 SGHVS and CDR2 FQNEAQ.

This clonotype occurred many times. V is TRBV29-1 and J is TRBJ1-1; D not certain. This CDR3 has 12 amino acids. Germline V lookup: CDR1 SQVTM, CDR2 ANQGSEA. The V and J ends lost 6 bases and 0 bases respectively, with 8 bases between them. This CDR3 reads CSVDGLNTEAFF. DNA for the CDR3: TGCAGCGTCGACGGTCTGAACACTGAAGCTTTCTTT.

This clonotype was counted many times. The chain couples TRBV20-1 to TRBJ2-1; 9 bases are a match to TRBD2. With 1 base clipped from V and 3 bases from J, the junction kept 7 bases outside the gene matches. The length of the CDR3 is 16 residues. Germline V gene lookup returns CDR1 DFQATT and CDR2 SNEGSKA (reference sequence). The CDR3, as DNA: TGCAGTGCTAGAGCCCGGCTAGCGGGAATCTACAATGAGCAGTTCTTC. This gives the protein CSARARLAGIYNEQFF.

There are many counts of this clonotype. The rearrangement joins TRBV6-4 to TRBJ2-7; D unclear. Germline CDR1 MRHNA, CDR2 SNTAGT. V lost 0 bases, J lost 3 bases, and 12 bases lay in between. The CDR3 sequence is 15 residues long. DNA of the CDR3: TGTGCCAGCAGTGACTCCCGGGCATTGGTCTACGAGCAGTACTTC. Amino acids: CASSDSRALVYEQYF.

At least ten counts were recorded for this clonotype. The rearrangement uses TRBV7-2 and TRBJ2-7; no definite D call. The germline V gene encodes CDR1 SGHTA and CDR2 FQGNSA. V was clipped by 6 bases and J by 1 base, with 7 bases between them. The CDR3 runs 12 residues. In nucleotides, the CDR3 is TGTGCCAGCAGTCTCCGATCCTACGAGCAGTACTTC. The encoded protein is CASSLRSYEQYF.

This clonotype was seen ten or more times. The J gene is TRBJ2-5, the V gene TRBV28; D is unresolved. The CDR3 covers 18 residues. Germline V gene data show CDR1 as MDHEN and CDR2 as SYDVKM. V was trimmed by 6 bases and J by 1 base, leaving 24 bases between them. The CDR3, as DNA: TGTGCCAGCAGCCTAACGCCCCTCATGAGCTGGGTCCAAGAGACCCAGTACTTC. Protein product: CASSLTPLMSWVQETQYF.

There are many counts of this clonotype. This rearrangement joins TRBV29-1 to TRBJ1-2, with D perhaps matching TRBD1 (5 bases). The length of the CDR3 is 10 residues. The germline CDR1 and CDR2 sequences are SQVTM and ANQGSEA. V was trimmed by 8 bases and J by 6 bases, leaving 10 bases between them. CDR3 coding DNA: TGCAGCTCCAGGGAAGATGGCTACACCTTC. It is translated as CSSREDGYTF.